These T cell receptor beta chains were read from a single sample in a study of blood T cell repertoires in COVID-19. TCRdb's table, derived via immunoSEQ multiplex PCR, lists solely in-frame clones and lacks some. The data hold 400,000 or so clones, with 80% to 90% observed a single time. Material for sequencing was PBMCs or T cells enriched from blood (not recorded which). The receptors shown here come from a man aged 25 to 45 who had recovered from COVID-19. The conserved cysteine and the conserved F or W are not part of the CDR3 here.

V: TRBV28
CDR3: ASRTAGISGNTIY

V: TRBV9
CDR3: ASSLRDTQY

V: TRBV19
CDR3: ASTPRGGQPQH

V: TRBV2
CDR3: ASTLESTDTQY

V: TRBV12-5
CDR3: ASGDRTNSGNTIY

V: TRBV6-4
CDR3: ASSPAPGGYEQY

V: TRBV4-1
CDR3: ASSQGKTGGGTQY

V: TRBV27
CDR3: ASSFLSRETQY

V: TRBV19
CDR3: ASSIPAAQINQPQH

V: TRBV28
CDR3: ASNDGIYNEQF

V: TRBV10-3
CDR3: AISEQGVRYEQY

V: TRBV10-3
CDR3: AISESSGSGLEKETQY

V: TRBV29-1
CDR3: SVGESYGYT

V: TRBV12-3/TRBV12-4
CDR3: ASSRESPGEQY

V: TRBV25-1
CDR3: ASSESGGSYGYT

V: TRBV3-1/TRBV3-2
CDR3: ASSSGLETGELF